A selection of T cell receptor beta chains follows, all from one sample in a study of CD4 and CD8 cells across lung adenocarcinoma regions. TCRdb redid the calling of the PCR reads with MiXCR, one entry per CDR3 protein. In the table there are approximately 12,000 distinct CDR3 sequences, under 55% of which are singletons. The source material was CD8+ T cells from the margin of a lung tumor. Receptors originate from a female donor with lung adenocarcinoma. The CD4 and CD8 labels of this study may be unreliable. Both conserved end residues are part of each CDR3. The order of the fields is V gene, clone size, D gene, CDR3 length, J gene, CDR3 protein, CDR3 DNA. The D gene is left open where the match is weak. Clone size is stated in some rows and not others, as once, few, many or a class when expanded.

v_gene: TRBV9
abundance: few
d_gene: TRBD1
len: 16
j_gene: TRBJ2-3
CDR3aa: CASSSRQGLGTDTQYF
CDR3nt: TGTGCCAGCAGCTCCCGACAGGGGTTGGGCACAGATACGCAGTATTTT

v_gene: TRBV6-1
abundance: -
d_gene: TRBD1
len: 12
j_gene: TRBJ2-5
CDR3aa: CASNRGGASQFF
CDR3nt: TGTGCCAGCAACAGGGGCGGAGCGTCCCAGTTTTTC

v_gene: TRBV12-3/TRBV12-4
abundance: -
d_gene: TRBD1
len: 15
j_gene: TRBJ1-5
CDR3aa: CASSLRGTGDQPQHF
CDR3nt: TGTGCCAGCAGCCTAAGGGGGACAGGGGATCAGCCCCAGCATTTT

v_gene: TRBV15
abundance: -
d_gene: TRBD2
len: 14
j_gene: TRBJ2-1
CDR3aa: CATGPGGATNEQFF
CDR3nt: TGTGCCACCGGACCGGGAGGGGCGACGAATGAGCAGTTCTTC

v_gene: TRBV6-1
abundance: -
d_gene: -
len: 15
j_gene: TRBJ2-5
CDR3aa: CASGVEGRGQETQYF
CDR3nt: TGTGCCAGCGGTGTAGAGGGCCGGGGCCAAGAGACCCAGTACTTC

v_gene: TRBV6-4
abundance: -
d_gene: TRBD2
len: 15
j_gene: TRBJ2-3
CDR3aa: CASSEGAGGTDTQYF
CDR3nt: TGTGCCAGCAGTGAGGGAGCGGGAGGAACAGATACGCAGTATTTT

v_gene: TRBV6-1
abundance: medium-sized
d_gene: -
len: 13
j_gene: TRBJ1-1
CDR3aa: CASSESGNTEAFF
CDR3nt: TGTGCCAGCAGTGAGTCGGGGAACACTGAAGCTTTCTTT

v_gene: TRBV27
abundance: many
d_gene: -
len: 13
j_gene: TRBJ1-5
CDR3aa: CASSLMRGQPQHF
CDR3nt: TGTGCCAGCAGTTTAATGAGGGGGCAGCCCCAGCATTTT

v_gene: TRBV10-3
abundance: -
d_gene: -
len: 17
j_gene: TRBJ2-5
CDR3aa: CGISEVLAGRDEGTQYF
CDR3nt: TGTGGTATTAGTGAGGTACTCGCAGGCCGTGACGAAGGGACCCAGTACTTC

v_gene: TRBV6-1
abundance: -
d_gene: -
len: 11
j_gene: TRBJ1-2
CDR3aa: CASTDTYGYTF
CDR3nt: TGTGCCAGCACGGACACCTATGGCTACACCTTC

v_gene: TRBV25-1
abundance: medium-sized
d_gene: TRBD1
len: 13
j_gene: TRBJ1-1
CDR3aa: CASSRTGLLEAFF
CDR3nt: TGTGCCAGCAGTCGGACAGGCCTGCTTGAAGCTTTCTTT

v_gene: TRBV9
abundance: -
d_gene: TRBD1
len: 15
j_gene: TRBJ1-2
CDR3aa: CASSVGQGSSYGYTF
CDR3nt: TGTGCCAGCAGCGTTGGACAGGGGTCGTCGTATGGCTACACCTTC

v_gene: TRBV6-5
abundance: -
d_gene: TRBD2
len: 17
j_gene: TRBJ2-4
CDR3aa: CASSYSAGERAKNIQYF
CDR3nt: TGTGCCAGCAGTTACTCGGCGGGGGAGAGGGCCAAAAACATTCAGTACTTC

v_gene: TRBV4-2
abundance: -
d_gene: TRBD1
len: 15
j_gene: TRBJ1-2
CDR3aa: CASSQEVGQGHRYTF
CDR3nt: TGTGCCAGCAGCCAAGAGGTCGGACAGGGTCATCGCTACACCTTC

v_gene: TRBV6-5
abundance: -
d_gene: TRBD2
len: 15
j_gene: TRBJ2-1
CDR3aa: CASSYVAGPQGEQFF
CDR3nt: TGTGCCAGCAGTTACGTAGCGGGACCACAGGGTGAGCAGTTCTTC

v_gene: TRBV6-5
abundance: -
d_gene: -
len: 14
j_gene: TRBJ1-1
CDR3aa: CASSYTTANTEAFF
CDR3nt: TGTGCCAGCAGTTACACCACAGCGAACACTGAAGCTTTCTTT

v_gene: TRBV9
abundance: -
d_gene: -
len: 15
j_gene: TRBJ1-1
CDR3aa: CASSPLGLVNTEAFF
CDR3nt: TGTGCCAGCAGCCCCTTGGGTCTGGTTAACACTGAAGCTTTCTTT

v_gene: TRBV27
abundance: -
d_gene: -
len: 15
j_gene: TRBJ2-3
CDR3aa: CASSLNTGRADTQYF
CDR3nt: TGTGCCAGCAGTCTCAACACCGGCCGGGCAGATACGCAGTATTTT

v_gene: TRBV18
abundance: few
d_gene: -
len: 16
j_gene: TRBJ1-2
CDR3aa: CASSPTPRTGDYGYTF
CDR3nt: TGTGCCAGCTCACCGACCCCCCGAACAGGTGACTATGGCTACACCTTC

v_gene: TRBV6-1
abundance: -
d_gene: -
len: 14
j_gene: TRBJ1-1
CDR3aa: CASKSRGRNTEAFF
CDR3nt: TGTGCCAGCAAAAGCCGGGGTAGGAACACTGAAGCTTTCTTT

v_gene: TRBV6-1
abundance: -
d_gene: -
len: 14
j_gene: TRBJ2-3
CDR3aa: CASRGLGAKDMQYF
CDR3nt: TGTGCCAGCCGGGGGCTAGGAGCCAAAGACATGCAGTACTTT

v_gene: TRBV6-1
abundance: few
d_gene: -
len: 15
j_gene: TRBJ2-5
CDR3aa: CASSEWTAVVGTQYF
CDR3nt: TGTGCCAGCAGTGAATGGACCGCCGTAGTTGGGACCCAGTACTTC

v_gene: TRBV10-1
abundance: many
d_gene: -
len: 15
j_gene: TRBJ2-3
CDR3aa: CASSPDGGNLRTQYF
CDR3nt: TGCGCCAGCAGTCCTGACGGCGGCAACCTAAGAACGCAGTATTTT

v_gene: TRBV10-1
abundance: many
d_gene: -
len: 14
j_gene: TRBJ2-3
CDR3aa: CASSESGGPDTQYF
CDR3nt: TGCGCCAGCAGTGAGTCGGGGGGGCCAGATACGCAGTATTTT

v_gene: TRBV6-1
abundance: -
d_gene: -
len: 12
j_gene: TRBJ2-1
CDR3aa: CASSAGLGIRYF
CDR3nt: TGTGCCAGCAGCGCAGGTTTGGGGATAAGATACTTC

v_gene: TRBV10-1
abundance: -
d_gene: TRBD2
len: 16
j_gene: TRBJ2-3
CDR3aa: CACSESMPGGKNTQYF
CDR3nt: TGCGCCTGCAGCGAGTCGATGCCGGGAGGTAAAAACACTCAGTATTTT

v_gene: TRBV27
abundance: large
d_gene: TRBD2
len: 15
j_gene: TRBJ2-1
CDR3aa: CASNWERGRGNEQFF
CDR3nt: TGTGCCAGCAATTGGGAGCGGGGGCGGGGCAATGAGCAGTTCTTC

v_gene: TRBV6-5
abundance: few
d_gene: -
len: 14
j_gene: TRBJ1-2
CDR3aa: CASSYPGGGGGYTF
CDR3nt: TGTGCCAGCAGTTACCCTGGAGGGGGTGGTGGCTACACCTTC

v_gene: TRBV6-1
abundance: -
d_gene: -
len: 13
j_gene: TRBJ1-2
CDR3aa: CASSPFGAGGYTF
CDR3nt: TGTGCCAGCAGTCCCTTTGGAGCGGGTGGCTACACCTTC

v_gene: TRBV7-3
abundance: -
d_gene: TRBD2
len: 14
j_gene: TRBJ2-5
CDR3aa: CAGSGGGEPDTQYF
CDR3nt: TGTGCGGGCAGCGGGGGGGGTGAGCCAGATACGCAGTACTTC

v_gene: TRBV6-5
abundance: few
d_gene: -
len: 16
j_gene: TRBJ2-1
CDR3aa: CASSYGSLVSGNEQFF
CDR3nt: TGTGCCAGCAGTTACGGTTCACTAGTATCGGGCAATGAGCAGTTCTTC

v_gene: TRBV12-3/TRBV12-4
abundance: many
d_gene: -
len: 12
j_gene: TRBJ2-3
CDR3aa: CASSLVIDTQYF
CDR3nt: TGTGCCAGCAGTTTAGTGATAGATACGCAGTATTTT

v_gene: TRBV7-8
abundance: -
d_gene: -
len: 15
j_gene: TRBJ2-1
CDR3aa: CASRLRMDFTNEQFF
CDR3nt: TGTGCCAGCAGGCTGAGAATGGATTTCACGAATGAGCAGTTCTTC

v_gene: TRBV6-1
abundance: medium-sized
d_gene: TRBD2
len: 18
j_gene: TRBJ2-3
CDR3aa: CASSWTSGGAGSTDTQYF
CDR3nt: TGTGCCAGCAGCTGGACTAGCGGGGGGGCGGGAAGCACAGATACGCAGTATTTT

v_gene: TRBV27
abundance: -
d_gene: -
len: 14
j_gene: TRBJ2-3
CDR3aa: CAGRQVVSTDTQYF
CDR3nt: TGTGCGGGCCGCCAGGTTGTGAGCACAGATACGCAGTATTTT

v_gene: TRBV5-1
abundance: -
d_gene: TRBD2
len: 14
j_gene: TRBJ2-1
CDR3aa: CASSPGLAGWEQFF
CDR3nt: TGCGCCAGCAGCCCAGGATTAGCGGGGTGGGAGCAGTTCTTC

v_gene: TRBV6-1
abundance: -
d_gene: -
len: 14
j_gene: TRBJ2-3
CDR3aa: CAGRQSGFAEKQYF
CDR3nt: TGCGCCGGCCGCCAATCTGGATTTGCCGAGAAGCAGTATTTT

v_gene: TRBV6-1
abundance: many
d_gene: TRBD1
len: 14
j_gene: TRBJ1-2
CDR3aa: CASSEGTGGYGYTF
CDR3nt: TGTGCCAGCAGTGAAGGGACAGGGGGCTATGGCTACACCTTC

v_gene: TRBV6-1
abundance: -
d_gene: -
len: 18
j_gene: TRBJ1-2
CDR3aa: CASSEGGGAGERLYGYTF
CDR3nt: TGTGCCAGCAGTGAAGGGGGGGGCGCAGGGGAGCGACTCTATGGCTACACCTTC

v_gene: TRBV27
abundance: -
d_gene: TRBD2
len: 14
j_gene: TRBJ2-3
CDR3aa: CASKTSGRSDTQYF
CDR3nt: TGTGCCAGCAAGACTAGCGGGAGGTCAGATACGCAGTATTTT

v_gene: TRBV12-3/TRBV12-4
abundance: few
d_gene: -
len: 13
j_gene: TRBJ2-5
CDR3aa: CASSWRVAETQYF
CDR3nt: TGTGCCAGCAGCTGGCGGGTTGCTGAGACCCAGTACTTC

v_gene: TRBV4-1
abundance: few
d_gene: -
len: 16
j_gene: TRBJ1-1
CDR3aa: CASSQVLDSKNTEAFF
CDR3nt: TGCGCCAGCAGCCAAGTGCTGGACAGTAAGAACACTGAAGCTTTCTTT

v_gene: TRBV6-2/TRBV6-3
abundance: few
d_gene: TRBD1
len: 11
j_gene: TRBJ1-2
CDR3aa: CARDRDYGYTF
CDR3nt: TGTGCCAGGGACAGGGACTATGGCTACACCTTC

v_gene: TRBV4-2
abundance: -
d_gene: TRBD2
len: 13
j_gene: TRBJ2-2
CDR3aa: CASNGGNTGTLYF
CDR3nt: TGTGCCAGCAACGGGGGGAACACCGGGACGCTGTATTTT

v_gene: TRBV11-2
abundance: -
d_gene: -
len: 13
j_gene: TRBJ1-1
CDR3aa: CASSFTGRAEAFF
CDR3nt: TGTGCCAGCAGCTTCACAGGGCGAGCTGAAGCTTTCTTT

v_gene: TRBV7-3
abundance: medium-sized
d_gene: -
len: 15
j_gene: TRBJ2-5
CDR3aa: CASSLMGASGETQYF
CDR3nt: TGTGCCAGCAGCCTTATGGGAGCCTCGGGAGAGACCCAGTACTTC

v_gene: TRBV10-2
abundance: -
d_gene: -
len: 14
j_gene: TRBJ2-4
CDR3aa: CASSELGAKNTQYF
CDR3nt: TGCGCCAGCTCGGAGCTCGGGGCCAAAAACACGCAGTACTTC

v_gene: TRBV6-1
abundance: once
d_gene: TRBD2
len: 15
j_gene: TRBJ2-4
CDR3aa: CARGGGGGAKNIQYF
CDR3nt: TGTGCCAGGGGGGGGGGGGGGGGGGCCAAAAACATTCAGTACTTC

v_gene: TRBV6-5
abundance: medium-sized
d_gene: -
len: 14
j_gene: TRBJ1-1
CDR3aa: CASSYSVGGTEAFF
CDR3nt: TGTGCCAGCAGTTACTCGGTTGGGGGGACTGAAGCTTTCTTT

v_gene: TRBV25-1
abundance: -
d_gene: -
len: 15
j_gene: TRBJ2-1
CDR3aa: CASSDHGSSYNEQFF
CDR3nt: TGTGCCAGCAGTGATCACGGAAGCTCCTACAATGAGCAGTTCTTC

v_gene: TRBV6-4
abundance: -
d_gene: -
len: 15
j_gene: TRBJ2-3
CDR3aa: CARGEGAGGQDTQYF
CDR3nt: TGTGCCAGGGGGGAGGGGGCGGGGGGCCAAGATACCCAGTATTTT

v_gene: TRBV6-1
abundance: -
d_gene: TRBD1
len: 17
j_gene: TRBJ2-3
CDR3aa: CASSVGRGQGGTEKQFF
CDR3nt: TGTGCCAGCAGTGTTGGTCGGGGACAGGGAGGCACAGAGAAGCAGTTTTTT

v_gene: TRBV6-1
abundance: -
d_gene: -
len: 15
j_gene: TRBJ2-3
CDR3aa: CARGAGAGNTETQYF
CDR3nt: TGTGCCAGGGGCGCCGGGGCGGGGAACACAGAGACCCAGTATTTT

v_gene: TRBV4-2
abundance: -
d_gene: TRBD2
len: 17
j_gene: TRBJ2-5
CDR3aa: CASSQSTSGDPGETQYF
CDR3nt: TGTGCCAGCAGCCAGTCGACTAGCGGGGATCCCGGTGAGACCCAGTACTTC